The 7 T cell receptor beta chains below all came from one sample that was sequenced in a study of cytomegalovirus exposure and HLA in healthy donors. PCR primers comprised 60 Vbeta and 13 Jbeta primers. The assay was immunoSEQ multiplex PCR, and TCRdb's table has in-frame clones only and misses some. The repertoire holds under 250,000 clones, around 85% seen once, with 1% to 1.5% in the top ten. The source material was PBMCs. Every receptor here comes from a human donor in good health.

The chain has TRBV27 and TRBJ2-7; D is unresolved. Germline V gene data show CDR1 as MNHEY and CDR2 as SMNVEV (reference sequence). V was clipped by 6 bases and J by 2 bases, with 11 bases between them. The CDR3 length is 13 residues. The CDR3 loop reads CASSRTTPYEQYF. The CDR3 DNA sequence: TGTGCCAGCAGCCGTACTACCCCCTACGAGCAGTACTTC.

The chain combines TRBV7-2 with TRBJ2-5; 8 bases agree with TRBD2. The CDR3 is made up of 16 amino acids. V gave up 1 base and J gave up 9 bases; unmatched junction bases: 13. CDR1 SGHTA and CDR2 FQGNSA come from the germline V gene. The chain's CDR3 is CASSLDASGHPRAQYF. CDR3 sequence (DNA): TGTGCCAGCAGCTTAGACGCTAGCGGGCACCCCAGGGCCCAGTACTTC.

The chain employs TRBV30 and TRBJ1-5, with a tentative D call TRBD1 (6 bases). This CDR3 has 19 residues. V was shortened by 2 bases and J by 1 base, with 24 bases between the two germline ends. In germline, CDR1 is GTSNPN, CDR2 SVGIG (reference sequence). CDR3 bases: TGTGCCTGGAGTCGTCAGGAGGTCGGCCTTAGGGGGAGCAATCAGCCCCAGCATTTT. As protein: CAWSRQEVGLRGSNQPQHF.

This clone was counted a single time. This sequence joins TRBV19 and TRBJ1-5; TRBD1 matches at 8 bases. Germline V CDR1 and CDR2: LNHDA, SQIVND (reference sequence). V was pared by 7 bases and J by 2 bases, with 4 bases of the junction left unmatched. The CDR3 totals 14 residues. CDR3 protein: CASTTGGGNQPQHF. The CDR3 DNA is TGTGCCAGTACCACAGGGGGGGGCAATCAGCCCCAGCATTTT.

The chain couples TRBV19 to TRBJ1-2, with 10 bases identical to TRBD1. V was clipped by 6 bases and J by 6 bases; unmatched bases: 10. From germline, CDR1 is LNHDA and CDR2 SQIVND (reference sequence). The CDR3 runs 15 residues. The CDR3 region is CASRTGTGEQDGYTF. The CDR3 DNA follows: TGTGCCAGTAGGACCGGGACAGGGGAGCAGGATGGCTACACCTTC.

This rearrangement joins TRBV2 to TRBJ2-7; a weak D match, TRBD2 (6 bases). From germline, CDR1 is SNHLY and CDR2 FYNNEI. The CDR3 loop spans 14 amino acids. V lost 8 bases and J 2 bases, leaving 16 bases between the germline ends. The CDR3 loop is CASPGVLQTYEQYF. CDR3 nucleotides: TGTGCCAGCCCGGGGGTGCTCCAGACCTACGAGCAGTACTTC.

V gene TRBV7-8 combines with J gene TRBJ2-1, with D unresolved. Trimming cost V 5 bases and J 10 bases, with 24 bases left between them. Looked up from germline, CDR1 is SGHVS and CDR2 is FQNEAQ. The CDR3 spans 16 residues. CDR3 sequence: CASSIKTSTILREQFF. CDR3 DNA sequence: TGTGCCAGCAGCATCAAGACAAGTACGATTCTAAGGGAGCAGTTCTTC.